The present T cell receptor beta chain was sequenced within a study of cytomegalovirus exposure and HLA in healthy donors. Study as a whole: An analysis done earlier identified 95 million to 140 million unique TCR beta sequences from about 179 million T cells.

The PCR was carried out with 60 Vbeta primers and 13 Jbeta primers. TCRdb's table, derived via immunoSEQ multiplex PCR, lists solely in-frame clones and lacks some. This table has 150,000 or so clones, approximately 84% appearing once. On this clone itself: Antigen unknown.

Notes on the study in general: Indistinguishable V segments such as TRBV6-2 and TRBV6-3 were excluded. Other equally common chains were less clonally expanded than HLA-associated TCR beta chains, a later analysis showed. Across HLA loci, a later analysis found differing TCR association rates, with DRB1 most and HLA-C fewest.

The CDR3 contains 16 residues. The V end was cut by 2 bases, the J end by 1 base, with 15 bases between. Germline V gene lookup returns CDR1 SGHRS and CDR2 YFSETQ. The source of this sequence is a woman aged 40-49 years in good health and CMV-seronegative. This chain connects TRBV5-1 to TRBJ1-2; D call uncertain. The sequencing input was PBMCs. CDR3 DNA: TGCGCCAGCAGCTTAGGCGGGGAATTTGGTAACTATGGCTACACCTTC. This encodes CASSLGGEFGNYGYTF.